A selection of T cell receptor beta chains follows, all from one sample in a study of blood T cell repertoires in COVID-19. Only in-frame clones appear in the TCRdb table, and some are missing; sequencing was by immunoSEQ multiplex PCR. The sample records about 50,000 clones, 86% being singletons. Sequenced sample: PBMCs or T cells enriched from blood (not recorded which). The receptors were gathered from a woman aged 50 to 65 who had recovered from COVID-19. The conserved cysteine and the conserved F or W are not part of the CDR3 here.

J,V,CDR3
TRBJ2-2,TRBV7-9,ASSSSQVTGELF
TRBJ1-2,TRBV28,ASSFLGTRGLYGYT
TRBJ1-6,TRBV5-4,ASSLGQGARSPLH
TRBJ1-2,TRBV28,ASSLRTGVRYGYT
TRBJ1-1,TRBV29-1,SIRPGSTEAF
TRBJ1-6,TRBV5-1,ASSVGTVDNSPLH
TRBJ2-5,TRBV7-2,ASSLVASGFSETQY
TRBJ2-3,TRBV27,ASSPLLARDTQY
TRBJ2-7,TRBV10-2,AVIGALADEQY
TRBJ1-5,TRBV6-5,ASSTGMVSNQPQH
TRBJ1-2,TRBV6-5,ASSYSTLGDYGYT
TRBJ1-1,TRBV7-2,ASSLVPGLNTEAF
TRBJ1-6,TRBV3-1/TRBV3-2,ASSQKFGTPLH
TRBJ1-2,TRBV6-5,ASSRGTVNYGYT
TRBJ2-5,TRBV2,ASSVGGAVETQY
TRBJ1-2,TRBV4-3,ASSRGLGEGNGYT
TRBJ1-4,TRBV28,ASSDGQITEKLF
TRBJ1-5,TRBV19,ASSGGSNQPQH
TRBJ2-7,TRBV6-2/TRBV6-3,ASSDHGTGVIEQY
TRBJ2-3,TRBV7-9,ASSVQVHLHPYTQY
TRBJ2-7,TRBV6-5,ASSLGSGRGREQY
TRBJ1-1,TRBV19,ASRWGSGADTEAF
TRBJ2-7,TRBV15,ATSGGRASYEQY
TRBJ1-1,TRBV7-9,ASSLFSLAPGAF
TRBJ1-2,TRBV5-6,ASNRDRAVYGYT
TRBJ1-1,TRBV7-2,ASSLRPMNTEAF
TRBJ2-3,TRBV18,ASSPPGLAGGHGDTQY
TRBJ2-5,TRBV14,ASSTRSGTEGETQY
TRBJ1-5,TRBV6-1,ASSAKRGQGASQPQH
TRBJ2-1,TRBV24-1,ATSDLRGHNEQF
TRBJ2-4,TRBV18,ASSQLPGGTGENIQY
TRBJ2-3,TRBV27,ASIAQGLSTDTQY
TRBJ1-6,TRBV23-1,ASSIGSPLH
TRBJ1-2,TRBV6-5,ASSPDRNGYT
TRBJ1-2,TRBV4-2,ASSQDLRGVYGYT
TRBJ2-3,TRBV2,ASRTGVGDTQY
TRBJ1-1,TRBV5-1,ASSYYRDGTEAF
TRBJ1-1,TRBV6-6,ASSLNQGRSKEAF
TRBJ2-5,TRBV28,ASRTGLKETQY
TRBJ1-5,TRBV28,ASSSPGGIEQPQH
TRBJ1-4,TRBV5-1,ASSPATTNEKLF
TRBJ2-1,TRBV19,ASGGQGINEQF
TRBJ2-1,TRBV18,ASSPPRDNNEQF
TRBJ1-2,TRBV6-5,ASSYHSPNYGYT
TRBJ1-5,TRBV30,AWSVGGTTTGYSNQPQH
TRBJ2-2,TRBV4-2,ASSQEPRGRGLTGELF
TRBJ1-5,TRBV24-1,ATSDRQHQPQH
TRBJ1-1,TRBV5-1,ASSLLPREGTEAF